This T cell receptor beta chain was recorded in a study of T cell repertoires in cytomegalovirus infection. TCRdb reprocessed the reads with MiXCR, giving one entry per CDR3 protein. The top ten hold approximately 2.4% of the sample, which has hundreds of thousands of distinct CDR3 sequences, around 9.1% seen once. Trimming removed 2 bases at V and 0 bases at J, with 23 bases between. The CDR3 runs to 20 residues. Germline CDR1 is SGHTA and CDR2 is FQGNSA. This clonotype was counted at least ten times. The chain carries TRBV7-2 and TRBJ2-1; D perhaps matches TRBD1 (5 bases). This TCR came from a human donor in good health (CMV status not recorded). Some clones in this sample may be carry-over from other donors' samples. Material: PBMCs. The CDR3 spells CASSLRQTLIPFNSYNEQFF. The CDR3 DNA sequence: TGTGCCAGCAGCTTACGACAGACTCTTATTCCTTTTAACTCCTACAATGAGCAGTTCTTC. The whole variable domain, remainder taken from reference TRBV7-2 and TRBJ2-1, is GAGVSQSPSNKVTEKGKDVELRCDPISGHTALYWYRQSLGQGLEFLIYFQGNSAPDKSGLPSDRFSAERTGGSVSTLTIQRTQQEDSAVYLCASSLRQTLIPFNSYNEQFFGPGTRLTVL.